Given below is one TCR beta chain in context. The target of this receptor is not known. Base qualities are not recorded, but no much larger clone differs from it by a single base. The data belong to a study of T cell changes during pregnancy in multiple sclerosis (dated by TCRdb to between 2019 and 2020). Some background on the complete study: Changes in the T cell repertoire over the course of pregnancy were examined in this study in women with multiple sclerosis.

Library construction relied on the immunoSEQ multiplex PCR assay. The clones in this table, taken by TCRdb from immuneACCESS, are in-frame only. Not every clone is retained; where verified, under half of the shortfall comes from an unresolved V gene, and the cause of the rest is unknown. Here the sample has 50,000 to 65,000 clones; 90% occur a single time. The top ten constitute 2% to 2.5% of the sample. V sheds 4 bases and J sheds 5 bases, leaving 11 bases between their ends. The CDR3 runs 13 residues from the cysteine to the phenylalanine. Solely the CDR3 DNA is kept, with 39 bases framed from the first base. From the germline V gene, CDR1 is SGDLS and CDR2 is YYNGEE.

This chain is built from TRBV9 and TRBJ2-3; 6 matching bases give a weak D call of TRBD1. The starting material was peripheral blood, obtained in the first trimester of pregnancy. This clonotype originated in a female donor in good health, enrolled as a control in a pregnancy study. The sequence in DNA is TGTGCCAGCAGCCAGGGGCCGGGAGATACGCAGTATTTT. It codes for CASSQGPGDTQYF.